A single sample gave rise to the 21 T cell receptor beta chains below, sequenced in a study of blood T cell repertoires in COVID-19. Repertoires were generated with immunoSEQ multiplex PCR, while TCRdb's copy carries only in-frame clones and drops some. The sample consists of approximately 200,000 clones, roughly 88% of them appearing once. Sample: PBMCs or T cells enriched from blood (not recorded which). Source of these receptors: a woman under 40 who had been exposed to COVID-19.

This chain links TRBV5-1 with TRBJ2-1; TRBD2 aligns across 10 bases. The CDR3 sequence is 13 residues long. J was trimmed by 9 bases and V by 4 bases; bases with no gene match: 4. CDR1 and CDR2 from the germline V gene are SGHRS and YFSETQ. CDR3 sequence reads: CASSQGLAVEQFF. In DNA form, the CDR3 reads TGCGCCAGCAGCCAAGGACTAGCGGTTGAGCAGTTCTTC.

The chain combines TRBV7-9 with TRBJ2-1; 7 bases line up with TRBD1. The CDR3 is made up of 15 amino acids. The ends lost 1 base at V and 7 bases at J; junction bases unmatched: 7. Germline loops: CDR1 SEHNR, CDR2 FQNEAQ (reference sequence). The DNA for the CDR3 is TGTGCCAGCAGCTTAGTGGGTACAGGGGTGAATGAGCAGTTCTTC. Protein sequence: CASSLVGTGVNEQFF. Variable domain in full (rest from reference TRBV7-9 and TRBJ2-1): DTGVSQNPRHKITKRGQNVTFRCDPISEHNRLYWYRQTLGQGPEFLTYFQNEAQLEKSRLLSDRFSAERPKGSFSTLEIQRTEQGDSAMYLCASSLVGTGVNEQFFGPGTRLTVL.

The chain couples TRBV28 to TRBJ1-5; the D gene is possibly TRBD1 (6 bases). Germline values: CDR1 MDHEN, CDR2 SYDVKM. V was clipped by 8 bases and J by 4 bases, with 12 bases between them. The CDR3 has 13 amino acids. For the CDR3, the DNA is TGTGCCAGCGGGGTAAGGGGGAATCAGCCCCAGCATTTT. The encoded protein is CASGVRGNQPQHF.

The rearrangement uses TRBV28 and TRBJ2-1, with 11 bases matching TRBD2. The germline V gene encodes CDR1 MDHEN and CDR2 SYDVKM. The CDR3 runs to 14 residues. CDR3 in amino acids: CAGATSGIDNEQFF. As DNA, the CDR3 is TGTGCGGGAGCGACTAGCGGGATCGACAATGAGCAGTTCTTC. Full variable domain (missing parts from reference TRBV28 and TRBJ2-1): DVKVTQSSRYLVKRTGEKVFLECVQDMDHENMFWYRQDPGLGLRLIYFSYDVKMKEKGDIPEGYSVSREKKERFSLILESASTNQTSMYLCAGATSGIDNEQFFGPGTRLTVL.

The chain has TRBV5-5 and TRBJ2-6, with D possibly being TRBD2 (5 bases). The V end was cut by 6 bases, the J end by 0 bases, with 19 bases between. This CDR3 is 18 amino acids long. Germline V gene lookup returns CDR1 SGHKS and CDR2 YYEKEE (reference sequence). CDR3 bases: TGTGCCAGCATCCCTCAGCCCGGACTGACCTCTGGGGCCAACGTCCTGACTTTC. It encodes CASIPQPGLTSGANVLTF.

The CDR3 spells CASSIVLGDNEQFF. CDR3 bases: TGTGCCAGTAGTATAGTTCTCGGGGACAATGAGCAGTTCTTC. The chain couples TRBV19 to TRBJ2-1, with a tentative D call TRBD2 (5 bases). Per germline, CDR1 LNHDA and CDR2 SQIVND (reference sequence). The ends were cut back, 1 base at V and 5 bases at J, with 9 bases in the middle. CDR3 length equals 14 residues.

This clone was detected once. The gene calls are TRBV6-5 and TRBJ2-7, with D possibly TRBD2 on 6 matching bases. Germline lookup yields CDR1 MNHEY and CDR2 SVGAGI. The CDR3 has 13 amino acids. The V end was cut by 5 bases, the J end by 3 bases, with 11 bases between. The chain's CDR3 is CASSLTGDYEQYF. DNA for the CDR3: TGTGCCAGCAGTCTCACGGGGGACTACGAGCAGTACTTC.

The chain uses TRBV12-5 and TRBJ2-1; D not certain. The germline CDR1 and CDR2 sequences are LGHNT and FRNRAP. Trimming left V 7 bases short and J 2 bases short, with 15 bases between. The length of the CDR3 is 15 residues. The CDR3 sequence is CASAGPLRTYNEQFF. The CDR3 nucleotides are TGTGCTAGTGCCGGTCCTCTTCGCACCTACAATGAGCAGTTCTTC.

This clone came up a few times. The CDR3, as DNA: TGTGCCAGCAGCCAAGATCTCGGGCAGATGGGGACTACAGATACGCAGTATTTT. It codes for CASSQDLGQMGTTDTQYF. V gene TRBV14 combines with J gene TRBJ2-3, with D possibly being TRBD2 (6 bases). From germline, CDR1 is SGHDN and CDR2 FVKESK. The CDR3 has 18 residues. V was pared by 0 bases and J by 3 bases, with 19 bases between. Complete variable domain (other parts from reference TRBV14 and TRBJ2-3): EAGVTQFPSHSVIEKGQTVTLRCDPISGHDNLYWYRRVMGKEIKFLLHFVKESKQDESGMPNNRFLAERTGGTYSTLKVQPAELEDSGVYFCASSQDLGQMGTTDTQYFGPGTRLTVL.

The gene calls are TRBV15 and TRBJ2-7; no reliable D call. This CDR3 is 15 amino acids long. Per germline, CDR1 LNHNV and CDR2 YYDKDF (reference sequence). V shed 5 bases and J shed 0 bases, with 14 bases lying between them. The CDR3 loop is CATSALTESSYEQYF. DNA of the CDR3: TGTGCCACCAGCGCATTGACTGAAAGCTCCTACGAGCAGTACTTC. The full variable domain, with the rest looked up from reference TRBV15 and TRBJ2-7, is DAMVIQNPRYQVTQFGKPVTLSCSQTLNHNVMYWYQQKSSQAPKLLFHYYDKDFNNEADTPDNFQSRRPNTSFCFLDIRSPGLGDTAMYLCATSALTESSYEQYFGPGTRLTVT.

Only one count was recorded for this clone. The rearrangement links TRBV9 to TRBJ2-1, with 10 bases identical to TRBD2. In germline, CDR1 is SGDLS, CDR2 YYNGEE. The CDR3 has 16 amino acids. V dropped 4 bases and J dropped 6; count of bases not matched to a gene: 10. Here the CDR3 reads CASSPGPGLAINEQFF. In nucleotides, the CDR3 is TGTGCCAGCAGCCCCGGACCGGGACTAGCGATCAATGAGCAGTTCTTC.

The count of this clone is one. The V gene is TRBV13, the J gene TRBJ2-5; TRBD1 is a possible D gene (6 bases). Germline V gene sequence: CDR1 PRHDT, CDR2 FYEKMQ (reference sequence). The CDR3 is 14 amino acids. Trimming took 0 bases from V and 6 from J, leaving 11 bases between them. CDR3 residues: CASSLGQGKKTQYF. For the CDR3, the DNA is TGTGCCAGCAGCTTAGGTCAGGGGAAGAAGACCCAGTACTTC.

This clone appeared many times. The chain joins TRBV4-1 to TRBJ2-7; a possible D gene is TRBD1 (5 bases). The germline V gene has CDR1 MGHRA and CDR2 YSYEKL. This CDR3 contains 15 residues. Trimming pared 4 bases from V and 0 bases from J, leaving 13 bases between. This chain's CDR3 is CASSPTVVSSYEQYF. CDR3 sequence (DNA): TGCGCCAGCAGCCCGACAGTTGTAAGCTCCTACGAGCAGTACTTC.

V is TRBV7-8 and J is TRBJ1-5; D possibly corresponds to TRBD1 (6 bases). Trimming removed 4 bases at V and 7 bases at J, with 14 bases between. The CDR3 loop spans 14 amino acids. Germline CDR1 reads SGHVS; CDR2 reads FQNEAQ. CDR3 nucleotides: TGTGCCAGCAGCTGGTCAGGGGAAGACCAGCCCCAGCATTTT. Translating gives CASSWSGEDQPQHF.

The chain uses TRBV19 and TRBJ2-1, with 9 bases fitting TRBD1. The CDR3 runs to 15 residues. CDR1 and CDR2 (germline): LNHDA, SQIVND (reference sequence). J was trimmed by 8 bases and V by 1 base; bases with no gene match: 6. The CDR3 loop reads CASSIGGTGYDEQFF. The CDR3 DNA reads TGTGCCAGTAGTATAGGCGGGACAGGGTACGATGAGCAGTTCTTC.

The V gene is TRBV19, the J gene TRBJ2-6; D possibly corresponds to TRBD2 (6 bases). Trimming shortened V by 1 base and J by 0 bases, and 7 bases separated the two germline ends. This CDR3 is 16 amino acids long. Per the germline V gene, CDR1 is LNHDA and CDR2 is SQIVND (reference sequence). CDR3 in amino acids: CASSIGGNSGANVLTF. The CDR3 DNA reads as TGTGCCAGTAGTATAGGCGGGAACTCTGGGGCCAACGTCCTGACTTTC. Drawing the rest from reference TRBV19 and TRBJ2-6, the complete variable domain is DGGITQSPKYLFRKEGQNVTLSCEQNLNHDAMYWYRQDPGQGLRLIYYSQIVNDFQKGDIAEGYSVSREKKESFPLTVTSAQKNPTAFYLCASSIGGNSGANVLTFGAGSRLTVL.

This chain uses TRBV7-9 with TRBJ1-3, with TRBD1 identical over 11 bases. Germline values: CDR1 SEHNR, CDR2 FQNEAQ (reference sequence). This CDR3 has 16 amino acids. The V gene end was trimmed by 5 bases and the J gene end by 3 bases; junction bases not matched to a gene: 6. The CDR3 coding sequence is TGTGCCAGCAGCACAGGACAGGGGGCATTTGGAAACACCATATATTTT. This translates into CASSTGQGAFGNTIYF.

This chain links TRBV9 with TRBJ2-3, with TRBD2 as a possible D gene (6 bases). CDR3 length: 16 residues. V lost 0 bases to trimming and J lost 0 bases, with 11 bases between them. CDR1 is SGDLS and CDR2 is YYNGEE in the germline V gene. The CDR3 DNA reads TGTGCCAGCAGCGTAGGGGGAGGTTCTAGCACAGATACGCAGTATTTT. Protein product: CASSVGGGSSTDTQYF. Looking up the rest from reference TRBV9 and TRBJ2-3 gives the full variable domain: DSGVTQTPKHLITATGQRVTLRCSPRSGDLSVYWYQQSLDQGLQFLIQYYNGEERAKGNILERFSAQQFPDLHSELNLSSLELGDSALYFCASSVGGGSSTDTQYFGPGTRLTVL.

This clone was counted a few times. This chain links TRBV3-1 (or the pseudogene TRBV3-2) with TRBJ1-2; TRBD1 is a possible D gene (5 bases). CDR3 length: 16 residues. V was trimmed by 0 bases and J by 5 bases, leaving 16 bases between them. The germline V gene encodes CDR1 LGHDT and CDR2 YNNKEL (reference sequence). The CDR3 reads CASSQDLVTALYGYTF. DNA of the CDR3: TGTGCCAGCAGCCAAGATCTCGTGACAGCGCTTTATGGCTACACCTTC.

The chain has TRBV28 and TRBJ2-5, with 12 bases aligning to TRBD1. Germline V lookup: CDR1 MDHEN, CDR2 SYDVKM. The CDR3 spans 17 residues. V lost 6 bases, J lost 4 bases, and 12 bases stayed unmatched. The CDR3 sequence: CASSSIWDRGRGETQYF. The CDR3 DNA reads as TGTGCCAGCAGCTCCATCTGGGACAGGGGGCGCGGAGAGACCCAGTACTTC.

This chain links TRBV18 with TRBJ2-5; no clear D. Trimming cost V 3 bases and J 1 base, with 6 bases left between them. This CDR3 comprises 13 residues. Germline V gene lookup returns CDR1 KGHSH and CDR2 LQKENI. CDR3 sequence: CASSPLIQETQYF. The CDR3 coding sequence is TGTGCCAGCTCACCGCTAATCCAAGAGACCCAGTACTTC.